The clone carrying this T cell receptor beta chain was recorded once. Its specificity is not known. The record originates from a study of memory CD4+ T cells and cytomegalovirus serostatus. Broader study findings: Suggested: most of the CMV-linked TCR signature lies in CD4+ memory cells.

The assay was immunoSEQ multiplex PCR, and TCRdb's table has in-frame clones only and misses some. The sample holds approximately 23,000 clones, 60% to 80% seen once. The sort gate was single viable CD3+CD4+CD8-CD45RO+ cells for memory CD4+ T cells. V was shortened by 7 bases and J by 0 bases, with 13 bases between the two germline ends. Germline CDR1 is SQVTM and CDR2 is ANQGSEA. CDR3 length: 14 residues. This TCR was recovered from an adult in good health and CMV-seronegative. The chain joins TRBV29-1 to TRBJ1-3, with D possibly being TRBD1 (6 bases). Sequenced material: memory CD4+ T cells from blood. The CDR3 protein is CSAQTGISGNTIYF. DNA for the CDR3: TGCAGCGCTCAGACAGGAATCTCTGGAAACACCATATATTTT. The full variable domain, in which reference TRBV29-1 and TRBJ1-3 provide the parts outside the CDR3, is SAVISQKPSRDICQRGTSLTIQCQVDSQVTMMFWYRQQPGQSLTLIATANQGSEATYESGFVIDKFPISRPNLTFSTLTVSNMSPEDSSIYLCSAQTGISGNTIYFGEGSWLTVV.